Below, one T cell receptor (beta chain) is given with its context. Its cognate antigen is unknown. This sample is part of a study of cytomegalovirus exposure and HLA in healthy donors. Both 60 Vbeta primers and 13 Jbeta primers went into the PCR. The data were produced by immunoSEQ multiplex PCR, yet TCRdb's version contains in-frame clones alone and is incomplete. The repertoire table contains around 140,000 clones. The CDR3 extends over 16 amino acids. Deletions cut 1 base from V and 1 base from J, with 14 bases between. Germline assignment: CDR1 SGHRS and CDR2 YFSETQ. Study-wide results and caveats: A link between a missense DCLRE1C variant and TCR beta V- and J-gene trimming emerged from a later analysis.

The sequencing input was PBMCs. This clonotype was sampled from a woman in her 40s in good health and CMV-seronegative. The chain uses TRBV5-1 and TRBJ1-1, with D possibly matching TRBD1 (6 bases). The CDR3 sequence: CASSLSTGQANTEAFF. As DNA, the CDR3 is TGCGCCAGCAGCTTGAGCACAGGGCAGGCGAACACTGAAGCTTTCTTT.